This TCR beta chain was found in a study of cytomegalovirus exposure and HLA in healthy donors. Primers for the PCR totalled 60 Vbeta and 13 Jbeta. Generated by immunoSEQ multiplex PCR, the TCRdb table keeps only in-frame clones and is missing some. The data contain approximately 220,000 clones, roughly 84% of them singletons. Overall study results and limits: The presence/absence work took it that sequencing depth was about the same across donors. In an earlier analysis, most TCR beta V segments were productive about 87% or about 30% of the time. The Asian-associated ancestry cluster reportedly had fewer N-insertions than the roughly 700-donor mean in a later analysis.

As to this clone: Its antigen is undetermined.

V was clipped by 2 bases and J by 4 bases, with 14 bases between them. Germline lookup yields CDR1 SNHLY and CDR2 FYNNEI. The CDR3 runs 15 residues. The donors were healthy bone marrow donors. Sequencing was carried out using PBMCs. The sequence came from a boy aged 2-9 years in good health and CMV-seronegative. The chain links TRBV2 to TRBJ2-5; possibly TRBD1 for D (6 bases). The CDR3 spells CASSEQTGGPETQYF. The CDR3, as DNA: TGTGCCAGCAGTGAACAGACTGGGGGCCCAGAGACCCAGTACTTC.